What follows are 20 T cell receptor beta chains derived from one specimen sequenced in a study of shared clonotypes between healthy human individuals. Only in-frame clones appear in the TCRdb table, and some are missing; sequencing was by immunoSEQ multiplex PCR. Among 730,000 or so clones listed, around 72% were seen once. Sequenced input: memory CD4+ T cells sorted from blood. Subset given: CD45RA-negative fraction. These TCRs come from a woman aged 25 to 39 in good health.

This chain connects TRBV6-4 to TRBJ2-6; D is unclear. The germline V and J ends were trimmed by 6 bases and 0 bases, with 12 bases remaining between them. Germline CDR1 and CDR2: MRHNA and SNTAGT. CDR3 length: 16 residues. CDR3 in amino acids: CASSRRADSGANVLTF. CDR3 in DNA: TGTGCCAGCAGCCGACGGGCGGACTCTGGGGCCAACGTCCTGACTTTC.

The chain links TRBV7-9 to TRBJ2-1; 11 bases fit TRBD2. The V segment lost 4 bases and the J segment 5 bases; nucleotides outside the gene matches: 7. Per the germline V gene, CDR1 is SEHNR and CDR2 is FQNEAQ (reference sequence). CDR3 length: 16 residues. CDR3 in DNA: TGTGCCAGCAGCTCCCGACTAGCGGGAAGTCACAATGAGCAGTTCTTC. Translating gives CASSSRLAGSHNEQFF. Supplemented by reference TRBV7-9 and TRBJ2-1, the full variable domain reads DTGVSQNPRHKITKRGQNVTFRCDPISEHNRLYWYRQTLGQGPEFLTYFQNEAQLEKSRLLSDRFSAERPKGSFSTLEIQRTEQGDSAMYLCASSSRLAGSHNEQFFGPGTRLTVL.

The chain combines TRBV28 with TRBJ2-1; D tentatively fits TRBD1 or TRBD2 (7 bases each). The CDR3 has 17 residues. V gave up 8 bases and J gave up 2 bases, with 22 bases separating them. The germline V gene encodes CDR1 MDHEN and CDR2 SYDVKM. The CDR3 protein is CASRVPPGGRAYNEQFF. The CDR3 nucleotides read TGTGCCAGCCGAGTTCCCCCAGGGGGGAGGGCCTACAATGAGCAGTTCTTC.

V is TRBV9 and J is TRBJ2-2; 7 nucleotides match TRBD1. The CDR3 is 16 amino acids. Germline CDR1 is SGDLS and CDR2 is YYNGEE. Trimming cost V 1 base and J 6 bases; bases outside gene matches: 9. CDR3 amino acids: CASSVQDRLRAGELFF. The CDR3 region has the DNA TGTGCCAGCAGCGTACAGGACAGGTTACGAGCCGGGGAGCTGTTTTTT.

The V and J genes are TRBV5-1 and TRBJ2-7; D may be TRBD1 (5 bases). Germline CDR1 SGHRS, CDR2 YFSETQ. The CDR3 runs 14 residues. The ends were cut back, 4 bases at V and 1 base at J, with 12 bases in the middle. CDR3 nucleotide sequence: TGCGCCAGCAGCCAAATGACAGCTTCCTACGAGCAGTACTTC. Translation gives CASSQMTASYEQYF.

This chain links TRBV29-1 with TRBJ1-2; 8 bases match TRBD1. Germline V CDR1 and CDR2: SQVTM, ANQGSEA. CDR3 size: 12 residues. V trimming: 5 bases; J trimming: 8 bases; junction bases outside the gene matches: 7. The CDR3: CSVTGQGRGYTF. The DNA for the CDR3 is TGCAGCGTTACTGGACAGGGCCGGGGCTACACCTTC.

V gene TRBV5-6 combines with J gene TRBJ1-4; D perhaps matches TRBD1 (5 bases). The CDR3 has 16 amino acids. From germline, CDR1 is SGHDT and CDR2 YYEEEE. V lost 4 bases to trimming and J lost 3 bases, with 16 bases between them. CDR3 in DNA: TGTGCCAGCAGCAGCAGGCGACAGTCACCTAATGAAAAACTGTTTTTT. Residues: CASSSRRQSPNEKLFF.

This clone turned up a few times. The junction and the germline gene differ at one end; a read error may be behind it. J is TRBJ1-3 and V is TRBV19; TRBD1 aligns across 8 bases. CDR3 size: 17 residues. Per the germline V gene, CDR1 is LNHDA and CDR2 is SQIVND (reference sequence). CDR3 loop: CASSPTLTGTGGNTTYF. The CDR3 DNA reads TGTGCCAGTAGCCCTACACTCACCGGGACAGGTGGAAACACCACATATTTT.

This chain links TRBV10-2 with TRBJ2-3, with 7 nucleotides matching TRBD2. J was trimmed by 3 bases and V by 6 bases; bases with no gene match: 12. The CDR3 contains 16 residues. CDR1 is WSHSY and CDR2 is SAAADI in the germline V gene. CDR3 sequence: CASRDSGRRGTDTQYF. DNA for the CDR3: TGCGCCAGCAGAGACTCGGGACGGCGGGGGACAGATACGCAGTATTTT.

The rearrangement uses TRBV27 and TRBJ1-5; no clear D. The length of the CDR3 is 15 residues. With 5 bases removed from V and 0 bases from J, the gap between germline ends came to 11 bases. Germline-derived CDR1 and CDR2 are MNHEY and SMNVEV (reference sequence). CDR3 sequence reads: CASSPRMDSNQPQHF. The DNA of the CDR3 is TGTGCCAGCAGTCCCCGGATGGATAGCAATCAGCCCCAGCATTTT.

The J gene is TRBJ2-5, the V gene TRBV4-1, with 12 nucleotides matching TRBD2. The CDR3 is made up of 18 amino acids. J gave up 5 bases and V 0 bases, and 10 bases lay outside the gene matches. Germline V gene sequence: CDR1 MGHRA, CDR2 YSYEKL. DNA for the CDR3: TGCGCCAGCAGCCAAGACCCCGGACTAGCGGGATTGGGGGAGACCCAGTACTTC. Its protein product is CASSQDPGLAGLGETQYF.

In this sample, this clone turned up once. This chain uses TRBV4-1 with TRBJ2-3; the D is unclear. Germline-derived CDR1 and CDR2 are MGHRA and YSYEKL. The CDR3 totals 16 residues. The ends were cut back, 0 bases at V and 0 bases at J, with 10 bases in the middle. The CDR3 coding sequence is TGCGCCAGCAGCCAAGAGACCCTGGCTAGCACAGATACGCAGTATTTT. Translated, it gives CASSQETLASTDTQYF.

The chain is built from TRBV6-4 and TRBJ2-3; tentative D call: TRBD2 (6 bases). V lost 4 bases and J lost 1, with 15 bases in between. The CDR3 extends over 16 amino acids. Germline CDR1 and CDR2: MRHNA and SNTAGT. CDR3 region: CASSVSREGGTDTQYF. The DNA of the CDR3 is TGTGCCAGCAGTGTTTCGCGGGAAGGGGGCACAGATACGCAGTATTTT.

The chain uses TRBV6-1 and TRBJ2-3; D is unclear. V was trimmed by 4 bases and J by 1 base, leaving 9 bases between them. This CDR3 region has 14 residues. Germline V gene data show CDR1 as MNHNS and CDR2 as SASEGT. The CDR3 loop is CASSGLMRTDTQYF. The CDR3 bases are TGTGCCAGCAGTGGATTAATGCGCACAGATACGCAGTATTTT.

The chain has TRBV19 and TRBJ1-5; 7 bases agree with TRBD1. Germline V gene sequence: CDR1 LNHDA, CDR2 SQIVND (reference sequence). The length of the CDR3 is 15 residues. After removal of 7 bases from V and 6 bases from J, the junction contained 12 bases not matched to a gene. CDR3 bases: TGTGCCAGTATAACCAGGGGGACAGTAGGTCAGCCCCAGCATTTT. It specifies CASITRGTVGQPQHF.

The chain's CDR3 is CASSPEGRSFEQFF. DNA of the CDR3: TGTGCCAGCAGCCCCGAGGGGAGGAGCTTTGAGCAGTTCTTC. V gene TRBV7-9 combines with J gene TRBJ2-1, with D possibly matching TRBD2 (6 bases). Germline values: CDR1 SEHNR, CDR2 FQNEAQ (reference sequence). There are 14 residues in the CDR3. The ends were cut back, 5 bases at V and 9 bases at J, with 17 bases in the middle.

CDR3 DNA sequence: TGTGCCAGCAGTTCCCCCGTTAGCAATCAGCCCCAGCATTTT. Translated: CASSSPVSNQPQHF. V and J are TRBV28 and TRBJ1-5; unclear D gene. Per germline, CDR1 MDHEN and CDR2 SYDVKM. This CDR3 spans 14 amino acids. Trimming removed 4 bases at V and 0 bases at J, with 7 bases between.

This clone came up once. The chain has TRBV28 and TRBJ2-2; no definite D call. The V and J ends lost 7 bases and 6 bases respectively, with 12 bases between them. CDR1 MDHEN and CDR2 SYDVKM come from the germline V gene. This CDR3 has 13 amino acids. The CDR3 DNA is TGTGCCAGCACCTTAAGGCGCCCCGGGGAGCTGTTTTTT. Translating it yields CASTLRRPGELFF.

Notes on this clone: The same CDR3 arises from other DNA sequences in this sample as well. The rearrangement joins TRBV6-1 to TRBJ1-1; D perhaps matches TRBD1 (5 bases). V lost 6 bases and J 1 base, leaving 9 bases between the germline ends. The germline V gene has CDR1 MNHNS and CDR2 SASEGT. This CDR3 region has 13 residues. The CDR3 region has the DNA TGTGCCAGCAGGCTTGGGACGAACACTGAAGCTTTCTTT. This encodes CASRLGTNTEAFF.

The gene calls are TRBV29-1 and TRBJ1-1, with 8 bases fitting TRBD1. CDR3 length: 14 residues. The trim removed 6 bases at V and 1 base at J, leaving 7 bases unmatched. Germline assignment: CDR1 SQVTM and CDR2 ANQGSEA. In DNA, the CDR3 is TGCAGCGTCCGACAGGGGACGGCGAACACTGAAGCTTTCTTT. It is translated as CSVRQGTANTEAFF.